Each of the 29 T cell receptor beta chains below was sequenced from the same sample in a study of cytomegalovirus exposure and HLA in healthy donors. Amplification used 60 Vbeta primers and 13 Jbeta primers. Produced via immunoSEQ multiplex PCR; TCRdb's table is partial and in-frame only. The sample shows over 110,000 clones, approximately 82% of them seen only once. The sequencing input was PBMCs. The receptor set was obtained from a woman between 55 and 75 years old in good health and CMV-seropositive.

The genes are TRBV7-9 and TRBJ1-1; D gene ambiguous. The V end lost 5 bases, the J end lost 6 bases, and 19 bases lay between the germline ends. The CDR3 runs to 15 residues. The germline CDR1 and CDR2 sequences are SEHNR and FQNEAQ (reference sequence). CDR3 in amino acids: CASSPDGINVAEAFF. CDR3 coding DNA: TGTGCCAGCAGCCCGGACGGGATTAATGTCGCTGAAGCTTTCTTT.

This clone appeared once. The chain links TRBV7-6 to TRBJ1-1, with a weak D call TRBD1 (5 bases). Germline values: CDR1 SGHVS, CDR2 FNYEAQ. V gave up 2 bases and J gave up 4 bases, with 11 bases separating them. CDR3 size: 14 residues. The CDR3 reads CASSLWSGGTEAFF. In DNA, the CDR3 is TGTGCCAGCAGCTTATGGTCGGGGGGCACTGAAGCTTTCTTT.

This clone appeared a single time. The V call is TRBV5-6, the J call TRBJ1-6; 7 bases line up with TRBD1. The CDR3 is 14 residues long. The ends lost 0 bases at V and 9 bases at J; junction bases unmatched: 3. CDR1 is SGHDT and CDR2 is YYEEEE in the germline V gene. CDR3 protein: CASSLGQGISPLHF. The CDR3 coding sequence is TGTGCCAGCAGCTTGGGACAGGGTATTTCACCCCTCCACTTT.

This sequence joins TRBV28 and TRBJ2-7; D is ambiguous. This CDR3 is built from 13 residues. Germline V gene lookup returns CDR1 MDHEN and CDR2 SYDVKM. The V and J ends lost 3 bases and 2 bases respectively, with 8 bases between them. DNA of the CDR3: TGTGCCAGCAGTTTTACAGTAACCTACGAGCAGTACTTC. This sequence encodes CASSFTVTYEQYF. Variable domain in full (rest from reference TRBV28 and TRBJ2-7): DVKVTQSSRYLVKRTGEKVFLECVQDMDHENMFWYRQDPGLGLRLIYFSYDVKMKEKGDIPEGYSVSREKKERFSLILESASTNQTSMYLCASSFTVTYEQYFGPGTRLTVT.

This chain uses TRBV9 with TRBJ2-3; 8 bases are a match to TRBD2. With V trimmed by 4 bases and J by 4 bases, 17 bases remained unmatched. The CDR3 extends over 18 amino acids. Germline loops: CDR1 SGDLS, CDR2 YYNGEE. The CDR3 bases are TGTGCCAGCAGCCTCAACGAAGGGCTAGCGGGTAAGGCAGATACGCAGTATTTT. It encodes CASSLNEGLAGKADTQYF.

CDR3 DNA: TGTGCCAGCAGCTTATTAGCGGGAGAGGGCGAGCAGTACTTC. It specifies CASSLLAGEGEQYF. The chain carries TRBV5-8 and TRBJ2-7, with 9 bases fitting TRBD2. Germline values: CDR1 SGHTS, CDR2 YDEGEE. The CDR3 has 14 residues. The J segment lost 6 bases and the V segment lost 2 bases, leaving 6 bases of the junction unmatched. The full variable domain, completed using reference TRBV5-8 and TRBJ2-7, is EAGVTQSPTHLIKTRGQQATLRCSPISGHTSVYWYQQALGLGLQFLLWYDEGEERNRGNFPPRFSGRQFPNYSSELNVNALELEDSALYLCASSLLAGEGEQYFGPGTRLTVT.

This chain joins TRBV19 and TRBJ1-5; maybe TRBD1 (6 bases). There are 15 residues in the CDR3. Germline assignment: CDR1 LNHDA and CDR2 SQIVND (reference sequence). Between the trimmed V and J ends, which lost 5 bases and 1 base, there was a span of 12 bases. As DNA, the CDR3 is TGTGCCAGTAGTTTTAACAGGGAAAGCAATCAGCCCCAGCATTTT. It specifies CASSFNRESNQPQHF.

Details on this clone: Other DNA variants within this sample encode the same CDR3. The gene calls are TRBV28 and TRBJ2-2; the match to TRBD2 covers 13 bases. CDR1 and CDR2 from the germline V gene are MDHEN and SYDVKM. V gave up 1 base and J gave up 5 bases; unmatched junction bases: 10. The CDR3 is 19 amino acids. The CDR3 DNA follows: TGTGCCAGCAGTTTATCCACCGGACTAGCGGGAGTGGATACCGGGGAGCTGTTTTTT. Protein product: CASSLSTGLAGVDTGELFF.

The rearrangement links TRBV4-1 to TRBJ1-2, with a possible D match to TRBD1 (6 bases). The V gene lost 4 bases and the J gene lost 7 bases, with 22 bases spanning the gap. This CDR3 contains 16 residues. CDR1 and CDR2 from the germline V gene are MGHRA and YSYEKL. The CDR3 sequence is CASSPREGGVLSGYTF. The CDR3 nucleotides are TGCGCCAGCAGCCCCAGGGAAGGGGGTGTCCTATCTGGCTACACCTTC.

This chain uses TRBV5-6 with TRBJ1-1; tentatively, D is TRBD1 (5 bases). From germline, CDR1 is SGHDT and CDR2 YYEEEE. The CDR3 is 14 residues long. Trimming pared 4 bases from V and 4 bases from J, leaving 14 bases between. CDR3 coding DNA: TGTGCCAGCAGCCTACGGGGGGTGGGCACTGAAGCTTTCTTT. It is translated as CASSLRGVGTEAFF.

This clone has only one observation. The chain combines TRBV28 with TRBJ2-7; TRBD1 aligns across 8 bases. V dropped 6 bases and J dropped 3; count of bases not matched to a gene: 13. Germline assignment: CDR1 MDHEN and CDR2 SYDVKM. This CDR3 spans 16 amino acids. The CDR3 protein is CASRHVHRTGYYEQYF. CDR3 in DNA: TGTGCCAGCAGGCACGTCCACAGGACAGGGTACTACGAGCAGTACTTC.

This chain connects TRBV27 to TRBJ2-3; 14 nucleotides match TRBD2. The germline V gene encodes CDR1 MNHEY and CDR2 SMNVEV (reference sequence). Unmatched junction bases numbered 14, after V lost 0 bases and J lost 0 bases. This CDR3 has 22 amino acids. CDR3 sequence (DNA): TGTGCCAGCAGTTTATCTATCAGGGGACTAGCGGGAGAACGGTATAGCACAGATACGCAGTATTTT. This codes for CASSLSIRGLAGERYSTDTQYF.

The chain employs TRBV7-2 and TRBJ1-2, with no clear D. The germline gives CDR1 SGHTA, CDR2 FQGNSA. The CDR3 totals 16 residues. Trimming shortened V by 0 bases and J by 4 bases, and 15 bases separated the two germline ends. For the CDR3, the DNA is TGTGCCAGCAGCTTAGCGCGGGCGGGGTCGGGCTATGGCTACACCTTC. This sequence encodes CASSLARAGSGYGYTF.

Only a few counts were recorded for this clone. The chain is built from TRBV6-5 and TRBJ1-1; maybe TRBD1 (5 bases). The CDR3 length is 13 residues. Germline V lookup: CDR1 MNHEY, CDR2 SVGAGI. V was trimmed by 6 bases and J by 0 bases, leaving 8 bases between them. CDR3 bases: TGTGCCAGCAGAGAGACAGTGAACACTGAAGCTTTCTTT. It is translated as CASRETVNTEAFF.

V and J are TRBV28 and TRBJ2-2; 10 bases agree with TRBD1. The V gene end was trimmed by 6 bases and the J gene end by 4 bases; junction bases not matched to a gene: 5. The CDR3 runs to 15 residues. CDR1 is MDHEN and CDR2 is SYDVKM in the germline V gene. In DNA, the CDR3 is TGTGCCAGCAGCCGGACAGGGGGGCGCACCGGGGAGCTGTTTTTT. It codes for CASSRTGGRTGELFF.

The genes are TRBV19 and TRBJ1-3; D ambiguous. Trimming took 2 bases from V and 1 from J, leaving 12 bases between them. This CDR3 is 16 amino acids long. CDR1 and CDR2 from the germline V gene are LNHDA and SQIVND (reference sequence). The CDR3 region is CASSINMPASGNTIYF. DNA for the CDR3: TGTGCCAGTAGTATAAATATGCCCGCGTCTGGAAACACCATATATTTT.

The gene calls are TRBV5-1 and TRBJ1-4; possible D gene TRBD1, 5 bases. Germline assignment: CDR1 SGHRS and CDR2 YFSETQ. Trimming took 3 bases from V and 7 from J, leaving 13 bases between them. The CDR3 spans 14 residues. CDR3 bases: TGCGCCAGCAGCTCCACCGGGGGAAGTGAAAAACTGTTTTTT. It yields the protein CASSSTGGSEKLFF.

The V and J genes are TRBV5-1 and TRBJ1-1; 7 positions match TRBD1. V was clipped by 0 bases and J by 6 bases; unmatched bases: 11. The germline V gene encodes CDR1 SGHRS and CDR2 YFSETQ. The CDR3 totals 16 residues. The CDR3 nucleotides are TGCGCCAGCAGCTTGGGGGACAGCGCACTGACGTCTGAAGCTTTCTTT. Its translation is CASSLGDSALTSEAFF.

The chain has TRBV28 and TRBJ2-5, with D hard to call. The DNA end is a closer match to TRBJ2-7, so the J assignment may be wrong. This CDR3 has 15 amino acids. Germline assignment: CDR1 MDHEN and CDR2 SYDVKM. CDR3 DNA: TGTGCCAGCAGTGCAAGCGCACATGGGTCCTACGAGCAGTACTTC. This sequence encodes CASSASAHGSYEQYF.

The V gene is TRBV21-1, the J gene TRBJ2-7; TRBD2 was called by the table and not checked on the DNA. TRBV21-1 is a pseudogene segment. This CDR3 has 12 amino acids. In DNA, the CDR3 is TGTGCCAGCCTACCGAGGAGCTACGAGCAGTACTTC. Its protein is CASLPRSYEQYF.

The gene calls are TRBV18 and TRBJ2-5; 10 bases are shared with TRBD1. Gene TRBJ2-7 matches the end of the DNA better, so the J call may be wrong. Per germline, CDR1 KGHSH and CDR2 LQKENI. The CDR3 contains 15 residues. The chain's CDR3 is CASRPRDRGTYEQYF. Here the CDR3 DNA reads TGTGCCAGCCGCCCCCGGGACAGGGGAACTTACGAGCAGTACTTC.

The rearrangement joins TRBV5-1 to TRBJ2-7; maybe TRBD2 (6 bases). The CDR3 has 14 residues. The V end lost 7 bases, the J end lost 3 bases, and 17 bases lay between the germline ends. CDR1 SGHRS and CDR2 YFSETQ come from the germline V gene. The CDR3, as DNA: TGCGCCAGCTCTATCACCATCGGGAGCTACGAGCAGTACTTC. This gives the protein CASSITIGSYEQYF.

V gene TRBV4-2 combines with J gene TRBJ2-3, with 11 positions matching TRBD2. The CDR3 runs 17 residues. With V trimmed by 0 bases and J by 4 bases, 6 bases remained unmatched. Germline CDR1 reads LGHNA; CDR2 reads YNFKEQ. DNA of the CDR3: TGTGCCAGCAGCCAAGATAGGACTAGCGGGCTCCCAGATACGCAGTATTTT. This sequence encodes CASSQDRTSGLPDTQYF.

The chain couples TRBV7-2 to TRBJ2-4; D might be TRBD1 (6 bases). Germline CDR1 SGHTA, CDR2 FQGNSA. V gave up 2 bases and J gave up 13 bases, with 15 bases separating them. The CDR3 extends over 13 amino acids. Written as DNA, the CDR3 is TGTGCCAGCAGCTTAACACAGGGAGACAGACAGTACTTC. It translates to CASSLTQGDRQYF.

The V call is TRBV19, the J call TRBJ2-5; 9 bases agree with TRBD2. J gave up 5 bases and V 4 bases, and 5 bases lay outside the gene matches. CDR1 and CDR2 from the germline V gene are LNHDA and SQIVND (reference sequence). There are 14 residues in the CDR3. CDR3 DNA sequence: TGTGCCAGTAGTAGCGGGAGGGCCGAGGAGACCCAGTACTTC. Its translation is CASSSGRAEETQYF.

The chain couples TRBV30 to TRBJ1-2; D remains ambiguous. Germline V lookup: CDR1 GTSNPN, CDR2 SVGIG (reference sequence). The CDR3 runs to 15 residues. Trimming pared 0 bases from V and 0 bases from J, leaving 11 bases between. The DNA for the CDR3 is TGTGCCTGGAGTGTACCCGGCCTAGCTAACTATGGCTACACCTTC. Protein product: CAWSVPGLANYGYTF.

CDR3 in amino acids: CASNPRKTQYF. DNA of the CDR3: TGTGCCAGCAATCCGAGAAAGACCCAGTACTTC. The genes are TRBV27 and TRBJ2-5; D is unclear. The CDR3 has 11 residues. Germline-derived CDR1 and CDR2 are MNHEY and SMNVEV (reference sequence). V gave up 7 bases and J gave up 6 bases, with 9 bases separating them.

This clone was counted between two and nine times. The chain couples TRBV19 to TRBJ2-2; the D gene is possibly TRBD2 (7 bases). This CDR3 region has 15 residues. V lost 1 base, J lost 6 bases, and 12 bases lay in between. Germline assignment: CDR1 LNHDA and CDR2 SQIVND (reference sequence). The CDR3 sequence: CASSIGLGGAGELFF. DNA for the CDR3: TGTGCCAGTAGTATAGGTCTAGGGGGGGCCGGGGAGCTGTTTTTT.

The chain has TRBV2 and TRBJ1-1; D perhaps matches TRBD1 (6 bases). The CDR3 extends over 13 amino acids. V gave up 11 bases and J gave up 4 bases, with 17 bases separating them. Germline loops: CDR1 SNHLY, CDR2 FYNNEI. CDR3 DNA: TGTGCCCGAGCGGGGGCTCAGGGCACTGAAGCTTTCTTT. Protein sequence: CARAGAQGTEAFF.